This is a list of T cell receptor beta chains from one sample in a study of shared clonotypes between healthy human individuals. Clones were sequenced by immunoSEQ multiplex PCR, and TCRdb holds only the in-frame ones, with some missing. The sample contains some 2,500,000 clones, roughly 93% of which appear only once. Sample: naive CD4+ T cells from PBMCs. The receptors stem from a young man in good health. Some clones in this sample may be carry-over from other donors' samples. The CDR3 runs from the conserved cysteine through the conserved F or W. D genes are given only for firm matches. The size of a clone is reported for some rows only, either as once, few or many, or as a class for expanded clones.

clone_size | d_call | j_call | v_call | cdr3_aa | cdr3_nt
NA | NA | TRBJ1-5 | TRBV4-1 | CASSQAPGPTRQPQHF | TGCGCCAGCAGCCAAGCACCGGGACCCACAAGGCAGCCCCAGCATTTT
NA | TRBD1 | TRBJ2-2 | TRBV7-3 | CASSLGQGWTGELFF | TGTGCCAGCAGCTTGGGACAGGGGTGGACCGGGGAGCTGTTTTTT
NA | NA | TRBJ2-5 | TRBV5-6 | CASSLGSVGTQYF | TGTGCCAGCAGCTTGGGCTCTGTTGGGACCCAGTACTTC
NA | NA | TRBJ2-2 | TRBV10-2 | CASGTGATGELFF | TGCGCCAGCGGAACGGGAGCCACCGGGGAGCTGTTTTTT
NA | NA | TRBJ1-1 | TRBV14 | CASSQVGGTNTEAFF | TGTGCCAGCAGCCAAGTTGGAGGGACGAACACTGAAGCTTTCTTT
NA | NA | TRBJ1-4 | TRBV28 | CASSRAGGGEKLFF | TGTGCCAGCAGCCGCGCGGGGGGCGGTGAAAAACTGTTTTTT
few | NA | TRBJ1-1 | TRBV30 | CAWSAEMNTEAFF | TGTGCCTGGAGTGCGGAAATGAACACTGAAGCTTTCTTT
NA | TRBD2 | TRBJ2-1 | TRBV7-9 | CASSVSGTYNEQFF | TGTGCCAGCAGCGTGAGCGGGACCTACAATGAGCAGTTCTTC
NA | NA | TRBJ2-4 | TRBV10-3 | CAISERWDPAKNIQYF | TGTGCCATCAGTGAGAGGTGGGATCCTGCCAAAAACATTCAGTACTTC
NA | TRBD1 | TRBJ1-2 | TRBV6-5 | CASNWDRRSDYGYTF | TGTGCCAGCAATTGGGACAGGCGGTCCGACTATGGCTACACCTTC
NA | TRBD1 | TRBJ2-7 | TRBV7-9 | CASTSQGTVSYEQYF | TGTGCCAGCACCTCCCAAGGGACAGTCTCCTACGAGCAGTACTTC
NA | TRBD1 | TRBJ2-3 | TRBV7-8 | CASSFTGGLTDTQYF | TGTGCCAGCAGCTTTACAGGGGGCTTAACAGATACGCAGTATTTT
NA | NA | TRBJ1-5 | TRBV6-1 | CASSEFSGPLSNQPQHF | TGTGCCAGCAGTGAATTTTCGGGGCCCTTAAGCAATCAGCCCCAGCATTTT
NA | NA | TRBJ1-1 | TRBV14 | CASSQSGNTEAFF | TGTGCCAGCAGCCAATCAGGGAACACTGAAGCTTTCTTT
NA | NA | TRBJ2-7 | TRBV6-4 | CASSYVAGSYEQYF | TGTGCCAGCAGTTACGTTGCAGGGTCCTACGAGCAGTACTTC